These 23 T cell receptor beta chains came from one sample sequenced in a study of cytomegalovirus exposure and HLA in healthy donors. Both 60 Vbeta primers and 13 Jbeta primers went into the PCR. Libraries were prepared by immunoSEQ multiplex PCR; TCRdb keeps only in-frame clonotypes and omits some of them. The sample consists of about 180,000 clones, about two thirds of them appearing once. Material for sequencing was PBMCs. These receptors all stem from a human donor in good health.

The gene calls are TRBV4-1 and TRBJ1-6, with a weak D call TRBD1 (6 bases). Trimming removed 0 bases at V and 10 bases at J, with 13 bases between. CDR3 length: 15 amino acids. The germline gives CDR1 MGHRA, CDR2 YSYEKL. This CDR3 is CASSQDSQGRSPLHF. Written as DNA, the CDR3 is TGCGCCAGCAGCCAAGATTCCCAGGGGCGCTCACCCCTCCACTTT.

This chain connects TRBV10-2 to TRBJ1-6; TRBD1 is a possible D gene (5 bases). The V end was cut by 6 bases, the J end by 7 bases, with 10 bases between. The length of the CDR3 is 13 residues. Per the germline V gene, CDR1 is WSHSY and CDR2 is SAAADI. CDR3 protein: CASRPRQNSPLHF. The CDR3 nucleotides are TGCGCCAGCAGGCCTCGACAGAATTCACCCCTCCACTTT.

This chain uses TRBV7-3 with TRBJ2-3, with 9 bases matching TRBD2. The CDR3 has 15 residues. V dropped 1 base and J dropped 2; count of bases not matched to a gene: 1. The germline V gene encodes CDR1 SGHTA and CDR2 FQGTGA. CDR3 region: CASSLIAGATDTQYF. The CDR3 DNA follows: TGTGCCAGCAGCTTAATAGCGGGGGCCACAGATACGCAGTATTTT.

The rearrangement links TRBV11-2 to TRBJ2-1, with D perhaps TRBD2 (5 bases). CDR3 length equals 14 residues. Per germline, CDR1 SGHAT and CDR2 FQNNGV. V was cut by 5 bases and J by 6 bases, with 14 bases left in between. CDR3 sequence (DNA): TGTGCCAGCAGCCCCGGGAACGGGTTCAATGAGCAGTTCTTC. This gives the protein CASSPGNGFNEQFF.

This clone was seen once. The genes are TRBV10-3 and TRBJ2-2; TRBD1 aligns across 9 bases. CDR1 ENHRY and CDR2 SYGVKD come from the germline V gene. The CDR3 sequence is 15 residues long. V trimming: 10 bases; J trimming: 3 bases; junction bases outside the gene matches: 9. The CDR3: CATNTGGFDTGELFF. In DNA form, the CDR3 reads TGTGCCACTAACACAGGGGGCTTTGACACCGGGGAGCTGTTTTTT.

This chain links TRBV7-9 with TRBJ2-1; 7 bases are shared with TRBD2. Germline V gene data show CDR1 as SEHNR and CDR2 as FQNEAQ (reference sequence). The junction had 5 bases not matched to a gene; V was cut back by 5 bases and J by 4 bases. The CDR3 covers 14 residues. Written as DNA, the CDR3 is TGTGCCAGCAGCCCTAGACTAGCTTACAATGAGCAGTTCTTC. Protein sequence: CASSPRLAYNEQFF.

This chain joins TRBV6-5 and TRBJ1-1; D perhaps matches TRBD1 (5 bases). CDR1 is MNHEY and CDR2 is SVGAGI in the germline V gene. This CDR3 has 16 residues. Trimming removed 2 bases from V and 3 bases from J, with 16 bases in between. This chain's CDR3 is CASSYGGRALDTEAFF. The CDR3, as DNA: TGTGCCAGCAGTTACGGCGGCAGGGCGCTTGACACTGAAGCTTTCTTT.

V is TRBV4-1 and J is TRBJ1-4; 9 bases are a match to TRBD1. CDR3 length: 16 residues. J gave up 10 bases and V 1 base, and 10 bases lay outside the gene matches. CDR1 and CDR2 from the germline V gene are MGHRA and YSYEKL. CDR3 DNA: TGCGCCAGCAGCCAAGGGACAGGGGCCCTCTGGGGAAAACTGTTTTTT. Amino acid sequence: CASSQGTGALWGKLFF.

The rearrangement links TRBV11-2 to TRBJ2-1; a weak D match, TRBD1 (6 bases). The germline V and J ends were trimmed by 0 bases and 8 bases, with 11 bases remaining between them. Germline V CDR1 and CDR2: SGHAT, FQNNGV. The CDR3 loop spans 14 amino acids. CDR3: CASSLDTGLDEQFF. CDR3 nucleotide sequence: TGTGCCAGCAGCTTAGATACAGGGTTAGATGAGCAGTTCTTC.

The V call is TRBV2, the J call TRBJ2-2; D is possibly TRBD1 (5 bases). V lost 9 bases to trimming and J lost 4 bases, with 9 bases between them. Germline V lookup: CDR1 SNHLY, CDR2 FYNNEI. CDR3 length: 12 amino acids. The CDR3 protein is CASRGGTGELFF. CDR3 DNA: TGTGCCAGTAGGGGCGGCACCGGGGAGCTGTTTTTT.

A note on this clone: The junction departs from germline at one end; a sequencing error may be responsible. Here the CDR3 reads CASSRIGQAHERYF. DNA of the CDR3: TGCGCCAGCAGCAGGATTGGACAGGCCCACGAGCGGTACTTC. This sequence joins TRBV5-1 and TRBJ2-7, with 7 bases lining up with TRBD1. Germline loops: CDR1 SGHRS, CDR2 YFSETQ. The CDR3 has 14 residues.

This rearrangement joins TRBV7-9 to TRBJ1-5; 7 nucleotides match TRBD1. CDR3 length equals 14 residues. Germline assignment: CDR1 SEHNR and CDR2 FQNEAQ (reference sequence). V was pared by 5 bases and J by 4 bases, with 5 bases of the junction left unmatched. The CDR3 nucleotides read TGTGCCAGCAGCCCGTGGGACAGTAATCAGCCCCAGCATTTT. As protein: CASSPWDSNQPQHF.

The chain couples TRBV18 to TRBJ1-4, with 8 bases identical to TRBD1. The CDR3 is made up of 15 amino acids. CDR1 and CDR2 (germline): KGHSH, LQKENI. J lost 4 bases, V lost 3 bases, and 4 bases had no gene match. CDR3 in DNA: TGTGCCAGCTCACCCGGACAGGGCCTTAATGAAAAACTGTTTTTT. Translation: CASSPGQGLNEKLFF.

This clone was recorded a few times. J is TRBJ2-7 and V is TRBV5-1; tentatively, D is TRBD2 (6 bases). Trimming left V 4 bases short and J 0 bases short, with 26 bases between. CDR1 is SGHRS and CDR2 is YFSETQ in the germline V gene. There are 19 residues in the CDR3. This chain's CDR3 is CASSPVAGTHRPNSYEQYF. In DNA form, the CDR3 reads TGCGCCAGCAGCCCGGTCGCCGGGACTCATCGACCCAACTCCTACGAGCAGTACTTC.

As to this clone: The sample holds other DNA sequences that translate to the same CDR3. The chain joins TRBV5-1 to TRBJ2-1; TRBD1 might be the D (5 bases). Germline V lookup: CDR1 SGHRS, CDR2 YFSETQ. The V end lost 2 bases, the J end lost 0 bases, and 12 bases lay between the germline ends. CDR3 size: 16 residues. CDR3 DNA: TGCGCCAGCAGCTTAGGGCAGGGAAGCTCCTACAATGAGCAGTTCTTC. This encodes CASSLGQGSSYNEQFF. Using reference TRBV5-1 and TRBJ2-1 for the parts outside the CDR3, the full variable domain is KAGVTQTPRYLIKTRGQQVTLSCSPISGHRSVSWYQQTPGQGLQFLFEYFSETQRNKGNFPGRFSGRQFSNSRSEMNVSTLELGDSALYLCASSLGQGSSYNEQFFGPGTRLTVL.

The CDR3 DNA is TGCGCCAGCCGCCCGACAGGGTATAGCAATCAGCCCCAGCATTTT. This sequence encodes CASRPTGYSNQPQHF. The genes are TRBV5-1 and TRBJ1-5; 7 bases are shared with TRBD1. This CDR3 region has 15 residues. Germline V gives CDR1 SGHRS, CDR2 YFSETQ. Trimming cost V 7 bases and J 0 bases; bases outside gene matches: 7. Full variable domain (rest looked up from reference TRBV5-1 and TRBJ1-5): KAGVTQTPRYLIKTRGQQVTLSCSPISGHRSVSWYQQTPGQGLQFLFEYFSETQRNKGNFPGRFSGRQFSNSRSEMNVSTLELGDSALYLCASRPTGYSNQPQHFGDGTRLSIL.

This clone has just a few counts. The chain joins TRBV6-5 to TRBJ1-1; TRBD1 is a possible D gene (5 bases). Germline assignment: CDR1 MNHEY and CDR2 SVGAGI. The CDR3 is 15 residues long. Trimming left V 0 bases short and J 5 bases short, with 13 bases between. The CDR3, as DNA: TGTGCCAGCAGTTACTCGATAAGGGGTACGACTGAAGCTTTCTTT. Its protein is CASSYSIRGTTEAFF.

This sequence joins TRBV6-5 and TRBJ2-7, with D possibly being TRBD1 (6 bases). CDR1 is MNHEY, CDR2 SVGAGI, per germline. CDR3 size: 13 residues. V was clipped by 6 bases and J by 2 bases, with 11 bases between them. The CDR3 region has the DNA TGTGCCAGCAGCCAGGGGCCCACCTACGAGCAGTACTTC. Encoded protein: CASSQGPTYEQYF.

This chain uses TRBV29-1 with TRBJ1-5; TRBD1 matches 11 bases. CDR3 size: 13 residues. Trimming removed 5 bases from V and 7 bases from J; junction bases left unmatched: 4. Germline loops: CDR1 SQVTM, CDR2 ANQGSEA. The CDR3: CSVRTGGEQPQHF. CDR3 nucleotides: TGCAGCGTTAGGACAGGGGGCGAACAGCCCCAGCATTTT.

This sequence joins TRBV2 and TRBJ1-1, with TRBD1 as a possible D gene (5 bases). The length of the CDR3 is 13 residues. Per the germline V gene, CDR1 is SNHLY and CDR2 is FYNNEI. Trimming removed 5 bases at V and 1 base at J, with 8 bases between. The CDR3 spells CASSNDRNTEAFF. CDR3 DNA: TGTGCCAGCAGTAATGACAGGAACACTGAAGCTTTCTTT. The variable domain in full, completed from reference TRBV2 and TRBJ1-1, reads EPEVTQTPSHQVTQMGQEVILRCVPISNHLYFYWYRQILGQKVEFLVSFYNNEISEKSEIFDDQFSVERPDGSNFTLKIRSTKLEDSAMYFCASSNDRNTEAFFGQGTRLTVV.

The chain combines TRBV9 with TRBJ2-7; 7 nucleotides align to TRBD2. The CDR3 is 15 amino acids. The V gene's germline CDR1 is SGDLS and CDR2 YYNGEE. Trimming at V came to 2 bases and at J to 5 bases, leaving 10 bases not matched to a gene. In DNA form, the CDR3 reads TGTGCCAGCAGCGTGGGGGAGGGCGGGTTTGACGAGCAGTACTTC. Its protein product is CASSVGEGGFDEQYF.

The chain carries TRBV4-3 and TRBJ2-1; 8 bases agree with TRBD1. The CDR3 sequence is 15 residues long. The trim removed 1 base at V and 9 bases at J, leaving 8 bases unmatched. CDR1 LGHNA and CDR2 YSLEER come from the germline V gene. The CDR3 coding sequence is TGCGCCAGCAGCCAAGTCGGACAGGGCATTGGTGAGCAGTTCTTC. This encodes CASSQVGQGIGEQFF.

This clone was detected only once. The chain is built from TRBV6-1 and TRBJ1-1; D might be TRBD1 (6 bases). The CDR3 is made up of 13 amino acids. CDR1 is MNHNS, CDR2 SASEGT, per germline. V was cut by 8 bases and J by 14 bases, with 24 bases left in between. The CDR3 coding sequence is TGTGCCAGCGGGGGAGGGGGAGGAAGAGGTCAGTTCTTT. It specifies CASGGGGGRGQFF.